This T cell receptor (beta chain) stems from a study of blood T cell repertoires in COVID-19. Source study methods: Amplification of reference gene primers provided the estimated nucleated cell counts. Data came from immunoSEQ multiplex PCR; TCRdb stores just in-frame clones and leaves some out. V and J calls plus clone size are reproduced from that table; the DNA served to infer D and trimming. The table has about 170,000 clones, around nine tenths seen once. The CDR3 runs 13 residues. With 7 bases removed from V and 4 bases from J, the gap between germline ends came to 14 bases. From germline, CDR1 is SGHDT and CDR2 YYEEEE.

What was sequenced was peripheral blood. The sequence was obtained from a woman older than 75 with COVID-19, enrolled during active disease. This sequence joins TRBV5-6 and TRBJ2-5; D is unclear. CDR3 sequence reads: CASGLVGGETQYF. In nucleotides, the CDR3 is TGTGCCAGCGGGCTGGTGGGTGGAGAGACCCAGTACTTC. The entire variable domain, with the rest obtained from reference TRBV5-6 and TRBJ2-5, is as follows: DAGVTQSPTHLIKTRGQQVTLRCSPKSGHDTVSWYQQALGQGPQFIFQYYEEEERQRGNFPDRFSGHQFPNYSSELNVNALLLGDSALYLCASGLVGGETQYFGPGTRLLVL.